This T cell receptor beta chain comes out of a study of blood T cells in healthy people across ages. Study-level points and caveats: Among long-lived donors, naive CD4+ cells were more numerous and diversity higher than in aged donors.

The ends were cut back, 1 base at V and 6 bases at J, with 16 bases in the middle. The germline V gene encodes CDR1 SEHNR and CDR2 FQNEAQ (reference sequence). This CDR3 has 15 amino acids. Remarks on this clonotype: No antigen is known for it.

Total RNA extracted from each sample amounted to at least 5.5 micrograms. The second PCR ran about 7 to 12 cycles with a sample-barcoded 5' primer and J-beta primers. TCRdb called the 5' RACE reads again in MiXCR, with one record for every CDR3 protein. Among about 1.8 million distinct CDR3 sequences listed, about 50% were seen once. The sample taken for sequencing was blood. This rearrangement joins TRBV7-9 to TRBJ2-7; D is ambiguous. The sequence came from a woman between 35 and 50 years old in good health. CDR3: CASSLGVTDRFEQYF. CDR3 in DNA: TGTGCCAGCAGCTTAGGGGTAACAGACCGCTTCGAGCAGTACTTC. Based on the CDR3 plus reference TRBV7-9 and TRBJ2-7, the full variable domain is DTGVSQNPRHKITKRGQNVTFRCDPISEHNRLYWYRQTLGQGPEFLTYFQNEAQLEKSRLLSDRFSAERPKGSFSTLEIQRTEQGDSAMYLCASSLGVTDRFEQYFGPGTRLTVT.